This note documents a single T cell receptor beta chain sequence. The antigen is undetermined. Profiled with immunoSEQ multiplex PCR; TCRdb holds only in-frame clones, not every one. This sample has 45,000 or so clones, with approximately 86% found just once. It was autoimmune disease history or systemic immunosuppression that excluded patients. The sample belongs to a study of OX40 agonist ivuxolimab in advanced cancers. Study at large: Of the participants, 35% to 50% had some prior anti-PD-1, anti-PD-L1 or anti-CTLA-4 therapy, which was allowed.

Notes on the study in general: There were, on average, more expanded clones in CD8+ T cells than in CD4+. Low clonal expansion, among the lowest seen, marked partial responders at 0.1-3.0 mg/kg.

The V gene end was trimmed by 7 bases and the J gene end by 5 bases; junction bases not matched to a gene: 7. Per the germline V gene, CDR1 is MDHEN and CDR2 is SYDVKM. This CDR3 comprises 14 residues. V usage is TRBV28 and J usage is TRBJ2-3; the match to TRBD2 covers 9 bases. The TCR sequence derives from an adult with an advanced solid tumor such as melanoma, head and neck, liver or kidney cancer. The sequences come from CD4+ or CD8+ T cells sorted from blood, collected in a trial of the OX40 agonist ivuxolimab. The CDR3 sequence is CASNQRGDGDTQYF. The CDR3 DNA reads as TGTGCCAGCAACCAGCGGGGGGACGGAGATACGCAGTATTTT. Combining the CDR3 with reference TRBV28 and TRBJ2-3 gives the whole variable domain DVKVTQSSRYLVKRTGEKVFLECVQDMDHENMFWYRQDPGLGLRLIYFSYDVKMKEKGDIPEGYSVSREKKERFSLILESASTNQTSMYLCASNQRGDGDTQYFGPGTRLTVL.